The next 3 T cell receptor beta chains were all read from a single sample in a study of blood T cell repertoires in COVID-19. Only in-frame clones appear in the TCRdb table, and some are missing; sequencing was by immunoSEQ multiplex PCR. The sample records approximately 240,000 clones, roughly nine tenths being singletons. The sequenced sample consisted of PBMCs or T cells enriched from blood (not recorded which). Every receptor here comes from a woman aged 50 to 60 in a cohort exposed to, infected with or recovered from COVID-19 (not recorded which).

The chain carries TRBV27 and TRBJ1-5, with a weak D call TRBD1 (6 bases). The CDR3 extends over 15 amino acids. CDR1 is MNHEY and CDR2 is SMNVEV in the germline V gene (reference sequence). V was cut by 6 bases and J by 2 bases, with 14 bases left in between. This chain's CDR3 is CASRPTGYGNQPQHF. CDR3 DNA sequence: TGTGCCAGCAGACCGACAGGTTATGGCAATCAGCCCCAGCATTTT.

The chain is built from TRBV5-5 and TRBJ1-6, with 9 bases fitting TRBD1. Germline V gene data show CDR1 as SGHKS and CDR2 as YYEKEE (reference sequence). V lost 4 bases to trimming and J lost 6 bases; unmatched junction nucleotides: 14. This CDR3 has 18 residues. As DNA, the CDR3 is TGTGCCAGCAGCAGAAGACAGGGGGGCTTGCCAAGTAATTCACCCCTCCACTTT. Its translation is CASSRRQGGLPSNSPLHF. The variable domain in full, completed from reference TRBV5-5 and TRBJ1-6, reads DAGVTQSPTHLIKTRGQQVTLRCSPISGHKSVSWYQQVLGQGPQFIFQYYEKEERGRGNFPDRFSARQFPNYSSELNVNALLLGDSALYLCASSRRQGGLPSNSPLHFGNGTRLTVT.

DNA for the CDR3: TGTGCCAGCAGCTTGGGAGCGGGGGCCCCGGATACGCAGTATTTT. This gives the protein CASSLGAGAPDTQYF. The rearrangement joins TRBV5-6 to TRBJ2-3; 8 bases match TRBD2. Germline CDR1 SGHDT, CDR2 YYEEEE. The ends lost 0 bases at V and 6 bases at J; junction bases unmatched: 6. The CDR3 spans 15 residues.